A single sample is the source of the 8 T cell receptor beta chains below, sequenced in a study of blood T cell repertoires in COVID-19. The protocol was immunoSEQ multiplex PCR, while the TCRdb copy is restricted to in-frame clones and leaves out a portion. This sample has about 130,000 clones; about 85% occur once, and the top ten carry roughly 3%. Source material: peripheral blood. These receptors all come from a woman aged 80 or over with COVID-19, enrolled during active disease.

The chain is built from TRBV5-1 and TRBJ2-1, with TRBD2 matching over 9 bases. There are 17 residues in the CDR3. J was trimmed by 5 bases and V by 4 bases; bases with no gene match: 13. Per germline, CDR1 SGHRS and CDR2 YFSETQ. CDR3 loop: CASSPTRTSEFNNEQFF. In nucleotides, the CDR3 is TGCGCCAGCAGCCCAACGAGGACTAGCGAATTTAACAATGAGCAGTTCTTC. The whole variable domain, filled in from reference TRBV5-1 and TRBJ2-1, reads KAGVTQTPRYLIKTRGQQVTLSCSPISGHRSVSWYQQTPGQGLQFLFEYFSETQRNKGNFPGRFSGRQFSNSRSEMNVSTLELGDSALYLCASSPTRTSEFNNEQFFGPGTRLTVL.

V usage is TRBV6-5 and J usage is TRBJ1-1; TRBD1 might be the D (6 bases). Trimming removed 6 bases from V and 8 bases from J, with 16 bases in between. This CDR3 comprises 13 residues. The germline V gene encodes CDR1 MNHEY and CDR2 SVGAGI. This CDR3 is CASRTTGLQEAFF. CDR3 nucleotides: TGTGCCAGCAGGACCACAGGGTTGCAGGAAGCTTTCTTT.

The V call is TRBV2, the J call TRBJ1-1; D is perhaps TRBD1 (5 bases). Trimming removed 5 bases from V and 3 bases from J, with 10 bases in between. CDR3 length: 13 residues. Germline CDR1 reads SNHLY; CDR2 reads FYNNEI. The CDR3 region is CASSLQVDTEAFF. The CDR3 region has the DNA TGTGCCAGCAGTTTACAGGTGGACACTGAAGCTTTCTTT.

The gene calls are TRBV6-5 and TRBJ1-1; possible D gene TRBD1, 5 bases. The germline V gene has CDR1 MNHEY and CDR2 SVGAGI. The CDR3 has 13 residues. Trimming shortened V by 7 bases and J by 11 bases, and 20 bases separated the two germline ends. CDR3: CASTPTGNPLAFF. The DNA of the CDR3 is TGTGCCAGCACCCCAACAGGAAATCCCCTGGCTTTCTTT.

As to this clone: The junction shows a germline mismatch at one end, possibly a read error. This chain joins TRBV2 and TRBJ2-7; a weak D match, TRBD1 (7 bases). This CDR3 is built from 12 residues. The germline V gene has CDR1 SNHLY and CDR2 FYNNEI. The CDR3: CASSLAGEDRHF. CDR3 sequence (DNA): TGTGCCAGCAGTCTAGCAGGGGAGGACAGGCACTTC.

The rearrangement uses TRBV25-1 and TRBJ2-6, with TRBD2 as a possible D gene (5 bases). The germline V gene encodes CDR1 MGHDK and CDR2 SYGVNS. V lost 2 bases to trimming and J lost 1 base, with 12 bases between them. The CDR3 loop spans 17 amino acids. The CDR3 coding sequence is TGTGCCAGCAGTGAAAGCGGTCGAGAATCTGGGGCCAACGTCCTGACTTTC. It yields the protein CASSESGRESGANVLTF.

The chain has TRBV19 and TRBJ1-1; 8 bases are shared with TRBD1. Trimming removed 5 bases from V and 6 bases from J; junction bases left unmatched: 8. The CDR3 extends over 14 amino acids. The germline CDR1 and CDR2 sequences are LNHDA and SQIVND (reference sequence). The CDR3 is CASSVTGVVAEAFF. DNA for the CDR3: TGTGCCAGTAGTGTGACAGGGGTGGTTGCTGAAGCTTTCTTT.

V gene TRBV7-2 combines with J gene TRBJ2-7; 7 nucleotides match TRBD2. The CDR3 covers 14 residues. Germline CDR1 SGHTA, CDR2 FQGNSA. The V and J ends lost 5 bases and 1 base, in that order; junction bases with no gene match: 5. The CDR3 spells CASSPLAGSYEQYF. DNA of the CDR3: TGTGCCAGCAGCCCTTTAGCGGGTTCCTACGAGCAGTACTTC.